This is a list of T cell receptor beta chains from one sample in a study of tumor-infiltrating lymphocytes in localized non-small cell lung cancer. Assay used: immunoSEQ multiplex PCR; TCRdb lists only in-frame clones, some missing. The sample carries roughly 9,900 clones, 60% to 75% recorded once. The sample comprised lung tumor tissue. The receptor source for this set is a human donor with non-small cell lung cancer. Both conserved end residues are part of each CDR3. A D gene is named only where the DNA matches it firmly. Clone sizes are given selectively: once, few, many, or a class where the clone is expanded.

abundance	v_gene	d_gene	j_gene	CDR3nt	CDR3aa
once	TRBV10-3	.	TRBJ1-5	TGTGCCATCAGCCCCGGGACGGACCTTAGGGAGCCCCAGCATTTT	CAISPGTDLREPQHF
.	TRBV2	.	TRBJ2-7	TGTGCCAGCAGGGGTCTAATTGAGCAGTACTTC	CASRGLIEQYF
.	TRBV9	.	TRBJ1-1	TGTGCCAGCAGCGCCAGGGAGTTGAACACTGAAGCTTTCTTT	CASSARELNTEAFF
.	TRBV5-4	.	TRBJ2-7	TGTGCCAGCAGCTTGGACGGAGATGAGCAGTACTTC	CASSLDGDEQYF
.	TRBV6-6	.	TRBJ1-2	TGTGCCAGCGGGCCGGCGAGAAGAGGGCCTAACTATGGCTACACCTTC	CASGPARRGPNYGYTF
.	TRBV7-2	.	TRBJ1-2	TGTGCCAGCAGCTTAGTAGGGGCTCGCGGCTACACCTTC	CASSLVGARGYTF
few	TRBV6-5	.	TRBJ2-2	TGTGCCAGCAGTTATCTGGGGACGGGCACCGGGGAGCTGTTTTTT	CASSYLGTGTGELFF
.	TRBV5-1	.	TRBJ2-1	TGCGCCAGCAGCTTGCCTAGGACAGAATCCAATGAGCAGTTCTTC	CASSLPRTESNEQFF
once	TRBV5-6	.	TRBJ1-5	TGTGCCAGCAGCTTAGCCGGGACCTATCAGCCCCAGCATTTT	CASSLAGTYQPQHF
.	TRBV6-5	.	TRBJ1-2	TGTGCCAGCAGTTACTCCAAGGGATCTAACTATGGCTACACCTTC	CASSYSKGSNYGYTF
.	TRBV19	.	TRBJ1-1	TGTGCCAGTAGTAAACGAAGGGACGGTGACACTGAAGCTTTCTTT	CASSKRRDGDTEAFF
.	TRBV5-1	TRBD1	TRBJ1-1	TGCGCCAGCAGCTTGGGAGAGGGGGCGGGCACTGAAGCTTTCTTT	CASSLGEGAGTEAFF
once	TRBV18	.	TRBJ1-1	TGTGCCAGCTCACCATCCGCCGGGGCTTCGGAAGCTTTCTTT	CASSPSAGASEAFF
.	TRBV7-8	TRBD1	TRBJ1-1	TGTGCCAGCAGCTTAGGCGGGACAGGGCCCATGAACACTGAAGCTTTCTTT	CASSLGGTGPMNTEAFF
.	TRBV29-1	.	TRBJ1-2	TGCAGCGTTGGAGGGGGGGGCTATGGCTACACCTTC	CSVGGGGYGYTF
.	TRBV5-6	.	TRBJ1-2	TGTGCCAGCAGCTTACAGGGCCCCTGGTATGGCTACACCTTC	CASSLQGPWYGYTF
.	TRBV11-3	TRBD1	TRBJ1-2	TGTGCCAGCAGCTTAGACCCCGGGACAGGTTCCTATGGCTACACCTTC	CASSLDPGTGSYGYTF
few	TRBV5-3	.	TRBJ1-3	TGTGCCAGAAGATGGGTGGCTGGAAACACCATATATTTT	CARRWVAGNTIYF